This note documents a single TCR beta chain sequence. What this receptor recognizes is not known. No base quality information exists; no much larger clone differs at one position. The data originate from a study of T cell repertoires in cytomegalovirus infection (dated by TCRdb to about 2019). Some background on the complete study: Alongside well-studied HLA-B-restricted epitopes, the peptide stimulations were aimed at recently identified HLA-C-restricted CMV epitopes, whose presentation resists viral immunomodulation. Because public TCR beta signatures pointed to carriage of CMV infection together with the matching HLA type, the HLA type of each donor mattered for the analysis. The paper as a whole reports these results and caveats: The ex vivo response was dominated by HLA-C-restricted CMV-specific TCR beta clonotypes, and the single most frequent clonotype in two of eight donors was supplied by these HLA-C-restricted clonotypes. Carriers of CMV infection plus the relevant HLA type were discriminated by the cumulative frequency of public TCR beta family members in the study cohort and in an independent roughly 380-donor cohort.

CDR1 and CDR2 (DFQATT, SNEGSKA) derive from the germline V gene (reference sequence). The CDR3, from cysteine to phenylalanine, totals 16 residues. Of the read, only the CDR3 DNA is kept; its 48 bases are in frame from base 1. V is cut back by 5 bases and J by 2 bases, with 7 bases in the junction unmatched. The treatment or condition label, read with the paper, signifies: in vitro stimulation with specific CMV peptide epitopes to enrich CMV-specific T cells. Sequencing took place on an Illumina HiSeq 1500. TCRdb trimmed public reads at Q25 via fastp, called clones via MiXCR and kept in-frame beta chains. CDR3 protein sequences are deduplicated, and each keeps its most common genes and DNA. The table for this sample lists over 40,000 distinct CDR3 sequences; approximately 19% of them were counted only once. The ten largest clones represent approximately 53% of the sample.

This TCR derives from a human donor in good health (CMV status not recorded). Some clones in this sample may be carry-over from other donors' samples. The sequencing used CD8+ T cells from cultured PBMCs, collected from culture after CMV antigen stimulation. The chain is assembled from TRBV20-1 and TRBJ2-2; 11 of the junction bases match TRBD2. The base sequence is TGCAGTGCTTTACTAGCGGGAGACGCAAACACCGGGGAGCTGTTTTTT. This gives the protein CSALLAGDANTGELFF.